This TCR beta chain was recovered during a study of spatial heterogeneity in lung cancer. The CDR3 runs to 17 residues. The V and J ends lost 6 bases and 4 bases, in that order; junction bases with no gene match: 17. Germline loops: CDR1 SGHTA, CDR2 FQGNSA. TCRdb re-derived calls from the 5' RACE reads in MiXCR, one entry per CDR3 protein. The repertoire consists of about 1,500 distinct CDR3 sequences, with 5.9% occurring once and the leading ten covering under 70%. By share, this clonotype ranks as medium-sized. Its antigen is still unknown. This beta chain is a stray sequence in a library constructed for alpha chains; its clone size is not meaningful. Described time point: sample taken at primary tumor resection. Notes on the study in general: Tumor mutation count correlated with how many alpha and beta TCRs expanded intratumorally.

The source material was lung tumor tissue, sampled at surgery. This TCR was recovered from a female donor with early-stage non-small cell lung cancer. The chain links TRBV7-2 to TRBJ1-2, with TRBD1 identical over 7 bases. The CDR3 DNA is TGTGCCAGCAGTCAAGGGCAGGGGGAATCTGTGGTCTATGGCTACACCTTC. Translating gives CASSQGQGESVVYGYTF. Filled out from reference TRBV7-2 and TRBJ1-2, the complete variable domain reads GAGVSQSPSNKVTEKGKDVELRCDPISGHTALYWYRQSLGQGLEFLIYFQGNSAPDKSGLPSDRFSAERTGGSVSTLTIQRTQQEDSAVYLCASSQGQGESVVYGYTFGSGTRLTVV.